This TCR beta chain was sequenced for a study of Graves' ophthalmopathy and Graves' hyperthyroidism. Trimming shortened V by 0 bases and J by 5 bases, and 14 bases separated the two germline ends. This CDR3 region has 14 residues. The germline V gene has CDR1 GTSNPN and CDR2 SVGIG (reference sequence). Enrollment excluded any patients with other autoimmune diseases, uncontrolled infections, pregnancy or lactation. This clonotype was recorded many times. Amplification of TCR beta CDR3 regions used RNA transcripts. An initial RT-PCR round employing HTBI primers preceded a second-round multiplex PCR. TCRdb passed the multiplex PCR reads through MiXCR, listing each CDR3 protein once. The sample records hundreds of thousands of distinct CDR3 sequences, about a fifth being singletons.

The clonotype was recovered from a woman aged 45-60 years with Graves' ophthalmopathy. The genes are TRBV30 and TRBJ2-7; D is uncertain. The specimen sequenced was peripheral blood. The CDR3 region has the DNA TGTGCCTGGAGTGTAGGTGGGTTGACCCACGAGCAGTACTTC. This encodes CAWSVGGLTHEQYF.